The sequence of this TCR beta chain was determined in a study of spatial heterogeneity in lung cancer. Turning to the study itself: On average, each unique TCR and UMI combination appeared more than ten times in raw reads. General study points: TCRs found ubiquitously expanded in tumor appeared in blood more at resection than at follow-up.

Trimming stripped 5 bases from V and 2 bases from J, with 7 bases between. Germline V gene sequence: CDR1 MNHEY, CDR2 SVGAGI. This CDR3 has 14 amino acids. In its sample, this clonotype was seen many times. Its antigen is undetermined. Time point in this sample: sample taken at primary tumor resection. Unsorted whole RNA from tumor, nontumor lung or frozen PBMC underwent sequencing. The donors were 70 or so patients with non-small cell lung cancer that was early-stage and untreated. Carried by each TCR cDNA molecule was a unique molecular identifier. TCRdb independently ran MiXCR on the 5' RACE reads; one entry per CDR3 protein. The table shows tens of thousands of distinct CDR3 sequences, with 15% to 25% occurring only once.

The V call is TRBV6-5, the J call TRBJ2-6; the D is unclear. The source is a male donor with early-stage non-small cell lung cancer. Sequenced here: PBMCs, sampled at surgery. CDR3 nucleotide sequence: TGTGCCAGCAGTAGGGTACCTGGGGCCAACGTCCTGACTTTC. It is translated as CASSRVPGANVLTF.